The present TCR beta chain was sequenced within a study of cytomegalovirus exposure and HLA in healthy donors. It was with 60 Vbeta and 13 Jbeta primers that the PCR ran. Profiled with immunoSEQ multiplex PCR; TCRdb holds only in-frame clones, not every one. The data contain about 240,000 clones, more than 70% of them singletons. Germline CDR1 and CDR2: SGHAT and FQNNGV. Trimming left V 1 base short and J 7 bases short, with 14 bases between. This CDR3 comprises 15 residues. Sequencing input: PBMCs. This receptor was taken from a boy younger than 18 in good health and CMV-seronegative. This chain links TRBV11-2 with TRBJ2-1, with a tentative D call TRBD1 (7 bases). CDR3 nucleotides: TGTGCCAGCAGCTTAGTACAGGGGAGGAGGAATGAGCAGTTCTTC. Its protein product is CASSLVQGRRNEQFF.